This T cell receptor (beta chain) was documented in a study of blood T cell repertoires in COVID-19. The CDR3 totals 16 residues. Germline CDR1 reads MDHEN; CDR2 reads SYDVKM. Trimming took 6 bases from V and 8 from J; bases not matched to a gene: 13. Source study methods: Amplification of reference gene primers provided the estimated nucleated cell counts. Only in-frame clones appear in the TCRdb table, and some are missing; sequencing was by immunoSEQ multiplex PCR. From that table come the V and J calls and clone size; the DNA was used to work out D and trimming. This table has about 50,000 clones, 90% to 95% appearing once.

The clonotype originates from a man aged 50 or older with active COVID-19. The material sequenced was peripheral blood. The V and J genes are TRBV28 and TRBJ1-4; 9 bases match TRBD1. CDR3 coding DNA: TGTGCCAGCAGACTAGCGACAGGGGGTAGTCGAGAAAAACTGTTTTTT. Amino acids: CASRLATGGSREKLFF.